This T cell receptor beta chain comes out of a study of blood T cell repertoires in COVID-19. The ends lost 5 bases at V and 7 bases at J; junction bases unmatched: 4. Germline CDR1 is SQVTM and CDR2 is ANQGSEA. CDR3 length: 12 residues. As processed by the authors: Nucleated cell counts were estimated from reference gene primer amplification. The data were produced by immunoSEQ multiplex PCR, yet TCRdb's version contains in-frame clones alone and is incomplete. The V and J calls and clone size are taken from that table; D and trimming were inferred from the DNA. The top ten clones hold 9.5% to 10% of a sample with a few hundred thousand clones, around 84% of them seen once.

The sequence was collected from a man aged 50 to 59 with active or convalescent COVID-19. Sequencing used peripheral blood. The V call is TRBV29-1, the J call TRBJ2-2, with 7 bases that match TRBD2. The CDR3 reads CSVPLAVGELFF. CDR3 bases: TGCAGCGTTCCCCTAGCGGTCGGGGAGCTGTTTTTT.